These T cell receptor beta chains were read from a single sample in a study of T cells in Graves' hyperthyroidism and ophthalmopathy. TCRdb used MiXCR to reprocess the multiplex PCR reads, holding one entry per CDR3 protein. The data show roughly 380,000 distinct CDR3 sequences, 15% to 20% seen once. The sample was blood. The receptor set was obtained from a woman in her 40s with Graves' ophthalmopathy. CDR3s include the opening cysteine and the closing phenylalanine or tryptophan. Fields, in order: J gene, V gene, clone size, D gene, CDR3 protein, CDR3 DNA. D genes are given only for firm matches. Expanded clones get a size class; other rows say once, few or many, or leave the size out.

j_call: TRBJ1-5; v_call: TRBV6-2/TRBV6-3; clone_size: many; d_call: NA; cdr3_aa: CASSRPGQTSNQPQHF; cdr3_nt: TGTGCCAGCAGTAGACCTGGGCAGACGAGCAATCAGCCCCAGCATTTT
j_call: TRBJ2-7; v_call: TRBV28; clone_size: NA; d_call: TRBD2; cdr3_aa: CASSSGPSGATQPYEQYF; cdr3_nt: TGTGCCAGCAGTTCAGGGCCTAGCGGGGCGACCCAACCCTACGAGCAGTACTTC
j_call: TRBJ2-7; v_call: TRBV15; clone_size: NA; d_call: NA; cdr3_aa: CATSNRQGYEQYF; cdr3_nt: TGTGCCACCAGCAATCGGCAGGGGTACGAGCAGTACTTC
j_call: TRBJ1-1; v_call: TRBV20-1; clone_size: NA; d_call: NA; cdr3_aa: CSARDLRGRNTEAFF; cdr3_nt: TGCAGTGCTAGAGATCTCAGGGGCAGGAACACTGAAGCTTTCTTT
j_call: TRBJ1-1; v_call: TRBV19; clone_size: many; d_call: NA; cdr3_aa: CASSPFPDTEAFF; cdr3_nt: TGTGCCAGTAGTCCCTTTCCGGACACTGAAGCTTTCTTT
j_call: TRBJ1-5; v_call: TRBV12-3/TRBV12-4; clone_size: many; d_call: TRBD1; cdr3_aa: CASRPTGVQLQHF; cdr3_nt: TGTGCCAGCAGGCCGACAGGGGTTCAGCTCCAGCATTTT
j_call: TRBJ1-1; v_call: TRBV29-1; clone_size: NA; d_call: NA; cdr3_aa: CSVEDRAEAFF; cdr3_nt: TGCAGCGTTGAAGATCGGGCAGAAGCTTTCTTT
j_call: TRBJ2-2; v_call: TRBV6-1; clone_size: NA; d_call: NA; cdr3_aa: CASSRSENTGELFF; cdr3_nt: TGTGCCAGCAGCAGAAGCGAGAACACCGGGGAGCTGTTTTTT
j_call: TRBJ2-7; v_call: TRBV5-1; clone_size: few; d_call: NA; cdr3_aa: CASSLISKGEQYF; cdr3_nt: TGCGCCAGCAGCCTTATTTCCAAGGGAGAGCAGTACTTC
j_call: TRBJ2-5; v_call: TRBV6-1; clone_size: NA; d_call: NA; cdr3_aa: CASSPEPTHNQETQYF; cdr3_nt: TGTGCCAGCAGTCCAGAGCCCACTCATAACCAAGAGACCCAGTACTTC
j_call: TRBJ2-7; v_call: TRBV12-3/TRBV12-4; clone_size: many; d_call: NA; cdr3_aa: CASSPSTGMVDEQYF; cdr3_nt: TGTGCCAGCAGTCCCTCGACTGGGATGGTCGACGAGCAGTACTTC
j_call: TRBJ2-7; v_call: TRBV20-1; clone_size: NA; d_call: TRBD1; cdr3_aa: CSARDPGQGDGYEQYF; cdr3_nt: TGCAGTGCTAGAGATCCGGGACAGGGGGACGGCTACGAGCAGTACTTC
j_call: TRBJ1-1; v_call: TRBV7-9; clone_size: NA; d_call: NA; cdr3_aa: CASSDQQGAGTEAFF; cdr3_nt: TGTGCCAGCAGCGATCAACAGGGTGCCGGCACTGAAGCTTTCTTT
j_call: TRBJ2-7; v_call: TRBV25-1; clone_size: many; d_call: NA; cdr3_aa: CASSVGMGGSYEQYF; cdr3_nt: TGTGCCAGCAGTGTTGGGATGGGGGGTTCCTACGAGCAGTACTTC
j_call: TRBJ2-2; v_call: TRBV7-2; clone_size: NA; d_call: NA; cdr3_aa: CASSLMQTNTGELFF; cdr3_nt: TGTGCCAGCAGCTTAATGCAGACGAACACCGGGGAGCTGTTTTTT
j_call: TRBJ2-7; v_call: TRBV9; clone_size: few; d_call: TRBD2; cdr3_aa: CASSVGTSRSYEQYF; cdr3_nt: TGTGCCAGCAGCGTAGGGACTAGCCGTTCCTACGAGCAGTACTTC
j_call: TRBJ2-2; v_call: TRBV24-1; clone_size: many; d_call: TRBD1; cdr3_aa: CATSEPGQGSTGELFF; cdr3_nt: TGTGCCACCAGCGAACCGGGACAGGGTTCCACCGGGGAGCTGTTTTTT
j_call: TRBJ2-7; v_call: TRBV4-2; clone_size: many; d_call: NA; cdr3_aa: CASSQVGTTSSYEQYF; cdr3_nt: TGTGCCAGCAGCCAAGTAGGGACCACGAGCTCCTACGAGCAGTACTTC
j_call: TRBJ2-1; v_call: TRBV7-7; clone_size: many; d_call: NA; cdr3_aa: CASSLGTGVYNEQFF; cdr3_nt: TGTGCTAGCAGCTTAGGTACGGGAGTTTACAATGAGCAGTTCTTC
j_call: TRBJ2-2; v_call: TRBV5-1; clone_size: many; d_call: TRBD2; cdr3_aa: CASSLELAGEGNTGELFF; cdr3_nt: TGCGCCAGCAGCTTGGAACTAGCGGGAGAGGGGAACACCGGGGAGCTGTTTTTT
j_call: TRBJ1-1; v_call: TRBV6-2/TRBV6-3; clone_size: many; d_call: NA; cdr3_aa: CASSWLNTEAFF; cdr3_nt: TGTGCCAGCAGTTGGCTGAACACTGAAGCTTTCTTT
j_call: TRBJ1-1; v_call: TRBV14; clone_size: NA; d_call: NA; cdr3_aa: CASSRWSTEAFF; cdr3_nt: TGTGCCAGCAGCCGGTGGTCCACTGAAGCTTTCTTT
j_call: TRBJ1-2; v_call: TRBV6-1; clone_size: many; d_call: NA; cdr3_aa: CASSPTKLGRGYGYTF; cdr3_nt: TGTGCCAGCAGCCCCACAAAGTTAGGGAGAGGCTATGGCTACACCTTC
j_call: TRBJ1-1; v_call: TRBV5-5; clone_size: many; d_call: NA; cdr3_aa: CASSLQGRGTEAFF; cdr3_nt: TGTGCCAGCAGCTTGCAGGGTAGGGGCACTGAAGCTTTCTTT
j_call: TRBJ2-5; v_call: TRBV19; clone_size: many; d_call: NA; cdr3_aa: CASSIGGLETQYF; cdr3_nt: TGTGCCAGTAGTATAGGGGGTCTCGAGACCCAGTACTTC
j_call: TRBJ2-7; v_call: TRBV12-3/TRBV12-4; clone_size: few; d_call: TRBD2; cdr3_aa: CASSFPLAGVNEQYF; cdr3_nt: TGTGCCAGCAGTTTCCCCCTAGCGGGAGTCAACGAGCAGTACTTC
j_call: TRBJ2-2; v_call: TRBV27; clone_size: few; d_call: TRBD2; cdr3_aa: CASSLSAGANTGELFF; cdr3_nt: TGTGCCAGCAGTTTATCCGCGGGAGCGAACACCGGGGAGCTGTTTTTT
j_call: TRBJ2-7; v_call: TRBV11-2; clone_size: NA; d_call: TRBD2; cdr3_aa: CASSLEGTSGGYEQYF; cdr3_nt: TGTGCCAGCAGCTTAGAGGGGACTAGCGGGGGGTACGAGCAGTACTTC
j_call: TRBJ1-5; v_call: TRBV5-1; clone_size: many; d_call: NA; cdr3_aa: CASSLGLGASGQPQHF; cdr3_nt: TGCGCCAGCAGCTTGGGTCTGGGGGCGAGTGGTCAGCCCCAGCATTTT
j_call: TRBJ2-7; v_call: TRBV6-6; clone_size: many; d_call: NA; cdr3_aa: CASSFLQGNEQYF; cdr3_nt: TGTGCCAGCAGTTTTTTACAGGGTAACGAGCAGTACTTC
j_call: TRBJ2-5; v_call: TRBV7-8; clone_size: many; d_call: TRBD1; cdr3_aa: CASSRSDRGETQYF; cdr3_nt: TGTGCCAGCAGCCGATCAGACAGGGGTGAGACCCAGTACTTC
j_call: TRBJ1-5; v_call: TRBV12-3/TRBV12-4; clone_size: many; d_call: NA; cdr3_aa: CASSQTGTNQPQHF; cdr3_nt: TGTGCCAGCAGCCAAACAGGGACCAATCAGCCCCAGCATTTT
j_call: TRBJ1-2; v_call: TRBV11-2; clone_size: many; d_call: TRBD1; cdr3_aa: CASSLGGTAPFNYGYTF; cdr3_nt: TGTGCCAGCAGCTTAGGCGGGACAGCGCCTTTTAACTATGGCTACACCTTC
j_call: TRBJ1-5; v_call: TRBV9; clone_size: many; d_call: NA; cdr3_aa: CASSVGGDNQPQHF; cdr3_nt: TGTGCCAGCAGCGTAGGGGGGGACAATCAGCCCCAGCATTTT
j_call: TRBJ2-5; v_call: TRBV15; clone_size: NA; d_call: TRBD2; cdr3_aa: CATSISAGGQETQYF; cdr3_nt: TGTGCCACCAGCATTTCAGCGGGAGGCCAGGAGACCCAGTACTTC
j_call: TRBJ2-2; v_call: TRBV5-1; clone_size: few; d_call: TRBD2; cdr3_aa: CASSSGLAGGSYTGELVF; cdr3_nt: TGCGCCAGCAGCTCGGGACTAGCGGGAGGGAGCTACACCGGGGAGCTGGTTTTT
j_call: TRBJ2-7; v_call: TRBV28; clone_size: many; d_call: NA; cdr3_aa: CASSLSKDRVRYEQYF; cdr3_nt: TGTGCCAGCAGTTTATCCAAGGACAGAGTTAGGTACGAGCAGTACTTC
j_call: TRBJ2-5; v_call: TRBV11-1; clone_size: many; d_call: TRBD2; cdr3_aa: CASSLDGLAGVQETQYF; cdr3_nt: TGTGCCAGCAGCTTAGATGGGCTAGCGGGAGTTCAAGAGACCCAGTACTTC
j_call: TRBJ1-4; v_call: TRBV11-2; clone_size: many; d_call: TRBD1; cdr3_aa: CASSVDRGLNEKLFF; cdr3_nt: TGTGCCAGCAGCGTCGACAGGGGCCTTAATGAAAAACTGTTTTTT
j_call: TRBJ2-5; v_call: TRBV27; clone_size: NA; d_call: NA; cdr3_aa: CASSPTRWRETQYF; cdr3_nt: TGTGCCAGCAGTCCCACCCGTTGGAGAGAGACCCAGTACTTC
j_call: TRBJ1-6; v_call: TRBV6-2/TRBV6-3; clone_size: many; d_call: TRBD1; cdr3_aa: CASSYGQEESPLHF; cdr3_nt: TGTGCCAGCAGTTACGGACAGGAAGAATCACCCCTCCACTTT
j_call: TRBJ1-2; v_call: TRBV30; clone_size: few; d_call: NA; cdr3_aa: CAWRNTFEKYGYTF; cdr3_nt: TGTGCCTGGCGTAATACCTTCGAAAAATATGGCTACACCTTC
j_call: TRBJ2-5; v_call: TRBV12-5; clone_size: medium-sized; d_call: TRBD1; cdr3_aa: CASAPDRDETQYF; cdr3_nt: TGTGCTAGTGCCCCGGACAGGGACGAGACCCAGTACTTC
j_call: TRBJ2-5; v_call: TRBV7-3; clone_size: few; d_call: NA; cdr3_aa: CASSLGDTSETQYF; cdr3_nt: TGTGCCAGCAGCTTGGGGGACACCTCAGAGACCCAGTACTTC
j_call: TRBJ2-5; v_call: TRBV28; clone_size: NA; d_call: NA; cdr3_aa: CARSLSGVETQYF; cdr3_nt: TGTGCCAGAAGTTTATCGGGTGTGGAGACACAGTACTTC